The clone carrying this TCR beta chain was observed many times. The sequenced fragment ends 3 residues before the CDR3 boundary, so the rest is inferred from the germline J gene. The CDR3 contains 15 residues. J was trimmed by 6 bases and V by 0 bases; bases with no gene match: 4. Germline loops: CDR1 SGDLS, CDR2 YYNGEE. Some clones are missing from TCRdb's copy, which holds only in-frame ones; the method was immunoSEQ multiplex PCR. There are about 43,000 clones in the sample, none observed a single time. This record comes from a study of T cell clonality in common variable immunodeficiency. V usage is TRBV9 and J usage is TRBJ2-5; 11 bases agree with TRBD2. This receptor was taken from a person between 18 and 75 years old in good health. The sequenced material came from peripheral blood mononuclear cells. The CDR3 here is CASSVETSGSKTQYF. CDR3 DNA, as far as it was read: TGTGCCAGCAGCGTAGAAACTAGCGGGAGTAAGACC.